The table lists the clone carrying this T cell receptor beta chain with a few counts. What it binds is not known. This specimen belongs to a study of vaccination and CD4 T cells after COVID-19. The overall study: Post-COVID draws followed diagnosis by a median roughly 93 days (range 35 to 161).

Germline CDR1 LNHDA, CDR2 SQIVND (reference sequence). The ends were cut back, 4 bases at V and 9 bases at J, with 12 bases in the middle. CDR3 size: 12 residues. Treatment meaning: approximately 10-day PBMC culture with coronavirus spike peptide pools or control peptides (ViraFEST assay). ViraFEST grew antigen-specific T cells using peptide pools, then sequenced TCRs. The Oncomine TCR Beta short-read assay was applied to DNA of cultured CD4+ T cells. TCRdb itself ran the PCR reads through MiXCR, one entry per CDR3 protein. The table has just under 10,000 distinct CDR3 sequences, 40% to 65% seen once; the top ten hold about 40%.

V and J are TRBV19 and TRBJ1-2, with D maybe TRBD1 (5 bases). Input material: CD4+ T cells from blood, cultured in vitro. The clonotype was recovered from a human donor who had recovered from COVID-19. In nucleotides, the CDR3 is TGTGCCAGTAGTAGGGACCCCCGGAGCTACACCTTC. Translated, it gives CASSRDPRSYTF.